This entry lists 27 T cell receptor beta chains sequenced from one sample in a study of T cells in localized non-small cell lung cancer. Using immunoSEQ multiplex PCR, the repertoire was profiled, and TCRdb retains in-frame clones only, with some absent. The repertoire holds 1,300 to 1,500 clones, with approximately 20% as singletons. The sequences come from lung tumor tissue, collected before any cancer treatment. All receptors derive from a male donor aged 60 or over with stage I lung adenocarcinoma.

The J gene is TRBJ1-1, the V gene TRBV19, with D maybe TRBD1 (5 bases). Germline CDR1 and CDR2: LNHDA and SQIVND (reference sequence). The CDR3 has 15 amino acids. The V gene lost 1 base and the J gene lost 2 bases, with 11 bases spanning the gap. CDR3: CASSIATGVNTEAFF. DNA of the CDR3: TGTGCCAGTAGTATAGCCACGGGGGTCAACACTGAAGCTTTCTTT.

J is TRBJ1-1 and V is TRBV6-8, with D perhaps TRBD1 (5 bases). Trimming pared 5 bases from V and 0 bases from J, leaving 13 bases between. CDR1 is MNHGY and CDR2 is SAAAGT in the germline V gene. There are 15 residues in the CDR3. The CDR3 coding sequence is TGTGCCAGCAGTCCGGGCTGGGGGGTGAACACTGAAGCTTTCTTT. Translated, it gives CASSPGWGVNTEAFF.

This chain links TRBV6-8 with TRBJ1-5, with D possibly matching TRBD1 (5 bases). The CDR3 sequence is 17 residues long. Germline loops: CDR1 MNHGY, CDR2 SAAAGT. V was trimmed by 0 bases and J by 5 bases, leaving 17 bases between them. For the CDR3, the DNA is TGTGCCAGCAGTTACTCGAGCGGGACGGAGGTAGATCAGCCCCAGCATTTT. As protein: CASSYSSGTEVDQPQHF.

The V call is TRBV11-3, the J call TRBJ2-7; 8 bases fit TRBD2. Germline V gene lookup returns CDR1 SGHNT and CDR2 YENEEA. The CDR3 has 15 residues. Germline trimming cut 3 bases from V and 7 bases from J; bases unmatched to any gene: 11. CDR3 sequence (DNA): TGTGCCAGCAGCTTGGGTCATAGCGGGATGGGAGAGCAGTACTTC. It encodes CASSLGHSGMGEQYF.

This chain uses TRBV28 with TRBJ1-2, with TRBD1 matching over 8 bases. The CDR3 totals 14 residues. CDR1 is MDHEN, CDR2 SYDVKM, per germline. After removal of 8 bases from V and 4 bases from J, the junction contained 9 bases not matched to a gene. CDR3 loop: CASWTGTGGYGYTF. CDR3 DNA: TGTGCCAGCTGGACCGGGACAGGCGGCTATGGCTACACCTTC.

This clone turned up a few times. The V gene is TRBV19, the J gene TRBJ1-1, with D unresolved. V shed 10 bases and J shed 0 bases, with 18 bases lying between them. Germline-derived CDR1 and CDR2 are LNHDA and SQIVND (reference sequence). The CDR3 loop spans 15 amino acids. CDR3 coding DNA: TGTGCCACCCAGCGCCGAGGACTAGTGAACACTGAAGCTTTCTTT. Encoded protein: CATQRRGLVNTEAFF.

In this sample, this clone turned up a few times. The rearrangement links TRBV10-2 to TRBJ2-1, with a possible D match to TRBD2 (6 bases). CDR1 is WSHSY, CDR2 SAAADI, per germline. Trimming pared 3 bases from V and 6 bases from J, leaving 15 bases between. This CDR3 comprises 15 residues. Here the CDR3 DNA reads TGCGCCAGCAGTGATCGCGGGGTGGGGGTCAATGAGCAGTTCTTC. This encodes CASSDRGVGVNEQFF.

This clone was recorded a few times. The CDR3 region has the DNA TGTGCCAGCAGCCCAGGAGCAGGGACAGGGGATTTCTACGAGCAGTACTTC. It specifies CASSPGAGTGDFYEQYF. This sequence joins TRBV11-3 and TRBJ2-7, with 10 bases matching TRBD1. This CDR3 has 17 residues. V shed 5 bases and J 3 bases; nucleotides not matched to a gene: 13. CDR1 and CDR2 (germline): SGHNT, YENEEA.

V is TRBV6-8 and J is TRBJ2-7, with no clear D. The CDR3 contains 17 residues. V was cut by 5 bases and J by 2 bases, with 22 bases left in between. Germline-derived CDR1 and CDR2 are MNHGY and SAAAGT. The CDR3 DNA is TGTGCCAGCAGTCCGCCACCAAGGGAAAAGTGGCCCTACGAGCAGTACTTC. It translates to CASSPPPREKWPYEQYF.

By frequency in the sample, this clone is large. The chain employs TRBV11-3 and TRBJ2-7; D may be TRBD2 (6 bases). The length of the CDR3 is 14 residues. V was shortened by 4 bases and J by 0 bases, with 10 bases between the two germline ends. Germline loops: CDR1 SGHNT, CDR2 YENEEA. For the CDR3, the DNA is TGTGCCAGCAGCTGGGAGGTTACCTCCTACGAGCAGTACTTC. Its translation: CASSWEVTSYEQYF.

The rearrangement uses TRBV11-3 and TRBJ2-3, with 11 bases matching TRBD1. The CDR3 has 17 residues. CDR1 and CDR2 (germline): SGHNT, YENEEA. V shed 5 bases and J 3 bases; nucleotides not matched to a gene: 10. The CDR3 protein is CASSPEGGTGGTDTQYF. As DNA, the CDR3 is TGTGCCAGCAGCCCCGAGGGAGGGACAGGGGGGACAGATACGCAGTATTTT.

This sequence joins TRBV11-3 and TRBJ2-3; possible D gene TRBD1, 5 bases. Trimming pared 5 bases from V and 4 bases from J, leaving 13 bases between. The CDR3 has 14 residues. From germline, CDR1 is SGHNT and CDR2 YENEEA. CDR3 bases: TGTGCCAGCAGCCTCCAGGGTATAGCAGATACGCAGTATTTT. This sequence encodes CASSLQGIADTQYF. The entire variable domain, with the rest obtained from reference TRBV11-3 and TRBJ2-3, is as follows: EAGVVQSPRYKIIEKKQPVAFWCNPISGHNTLYWYLQNLGQGPELLIRYENEEAVDDSQLPKDRFSAERLKGVDSTLKIQPAELGDSAVYLCASSLQGIADTQYFGPGTRLTVL.

V usage is TRBV6-4 and J usage is TRBJ2-1; TRBD2 matches at 9 bases. Germline loops: CDR1 MRHNA, CDR2 SNTAGT. The J segment lost 5 bases and the V segment lost 10 bases, leaving 15 bases of the junction unmatched. The CDR3 totals 16 residues. CDR3 amino acids: CAISNSSGNLNNEQFF. CDR3 DNA sequence: TGTGCCATAAGTAATTCTAGCGGGAACCTTAACAATGAGCAGTTCTTC.

This rearrangement joins TRBV28 to TRBJ1-2, with D perhaps matching TRBD1 (5 bases). Germline V gene sequence: CDR1 MDHEN, CDR2 SYDVKM. V lost 6 bases to trimming and J lost 5 bases, with 19 bases between them. CDR3 length: 15 residues. The CDR3 bases are TGTGCCAGCAGCCCTAACCCTAAAGGGGCTTATGGCTACACCTTC. As protein: CASSPNPKGAYGYTF.

This rearrangement joins TRBV14 to TRBJ2-5; 9 nucleotides align to TRBD1. The CDR3 covers 18 residues. Trimming at V came to 4 bases and at J to 3 bases, leaving 15 bases not matched to a gene. In germline, CDR1 is SGHDN, CDR2 FVKESK. The CDR3 sequence: CASSRRPAGTGLEETQYF. The CDR3 region has the DNA TGTGCCAGCAGCCGGAGGCCCGCCGGGACAGGGTTGGAAGAGACCCAGTACTTC.

This clone appeared a single time. The chain is built from TRBV25-1 and TRBJ2-2, with 7 bases fitting TRBD1. Looked up from germline, CDR1 is MGHDK and CDR2 is SYGVNS. The CDR3 covers 14 residues. V dropped 6 bases and J dropped 4; count of bases not matched to a gene: 5. The CDR3 DNA sequence: TGTGCCAGCAGCGGACAGGACGGCACCGGGGAGCTGTTTTTT. It is translated as CASSGQDGTGELFF.

This clone was seen a handful of times. The chain uses TRBV6-8 and TRBJ1-5, with a tentative D call TRBD1 (5 bases). The CDR3 covers 15 residues. Germline lookup yields CDR1 MNHGY and CDR2 SAAAGT. The germline V and J ends were trimmed by 5 bases and 3 bases, with 14 bases remaining between them. The CDR3 DNA sequence: TGTGCCAGCAGTGACGCCGGGGACGTCAATCAGCCCCAGCATTTT. Translated: CASSDAGDVNQPQHF.

This clone was recorded a few times. J is TRBJ2-2 and V is TRBV6-8, with TRBD2 identical over 9 bases. Trimming cost V 5 bases and J 1 base; bases outside gene matches: 14. Germline lookup yields CDR1 MNHGY and CDR2 SAAAGT. The CDR3 has 19 amino acids. CDR3 region: CASSPYPSGIILNTGELFF. CDR3 nucleotides: TGTGCCAGCAGTCCCTACCCTAGCGGGATTATCCTGAACACCGGGGAGCTGTTTTTT.

This chain uses TRBV10-2 with TRBJ1-2, with TRBD1 matching over 8 bases. The CDR3 has 14 residues. J lost 4 bases, V lost 3 bases, and 4 bases had no gene match. In germline, CDR1 is WSHSY, CDR2 SAAADI. The CDR3 bases are TGCGCCAGCAGTGACCGGACAGGGAGCTATGGCTACACCTTC. It is translated as CASSDRTGSYGYTF.

The rearrangement uses TRBV19 and TRBJ2-7, with TRBD2 matching over 8 bases. Germline trimming cut 4 bases from V and 5 bases from J; bases unmatched to any gene: 10. This CDR3 has 15 residues. The germline V gene has CDR1 LNHDA and CDR2 SQIVND (reference sequence). CDR3 DNA sequence: TGTGCCAGTAGTAGCACCCGAGCGGGGGCCGACGAGCAGTACTTC. Amino acids: CASSSTRAGADEQYF.

V and J are TRBV18 and TRBJ2-1, with 8 nucleotides matching TRBD2. The CDR3 covers 14 residues. Germline CDR1 reads KGHSH; CDR2 reads LQKENI. The V and J ends lost 3 bases and 5 bases, in that order; junction bases with no gene match: 3. CDR3: CASSPSGGDNEQFF. For the CDR3, the DNA is TGTGCCAGCTCACCGTCGGGAGGGGACAATGAGCAGTTCTTC.

This rearrangement joins TRBV19 to TRBJ2-7; 10 bases agree with TRBD1. CDR1 and CDR2 (germline): LNHDA, SQIVND (reference sequence). This CDR3 is built from 14 residues. With 5 bases clipped from V and 2 bases from J, the junction kept 3 bases outside the gene matches. This chain's CDR3 is CASSQGTGAYEQYF. CDR3 DNA sequence: TGTGCCAGTAGTCAAGGGACAGGGGCCTACGAGCAGTACTTC.

The V and J genes are TRBV19 and TRBJ2-1; D is uncertain. Deletions cut 8 bases from V and 6 bases from J, with 17 bases between. Germline CDR1 LNHDA, CDR2 SQIVND (reference sequence). The CDR3 has 14 amino acids. The CDR3 here is CASGDFEEFNEQFF. The CDR3 bases are TGTGCCAGTGGTGACTTCGAAGAGTTCAATGAGCAGTTCTTC.

The V call is TRBV25-1, the J call TRBJ2-2; 14 bases match TRBD2. CDR3 length equals 17 residues. Germline CDR1 reads MGHDK; CDR2 reads SYGVNS. V was pared by 3 bases and J by 2 bases, with 2 bases of the junction left unmatched. CDR3: CASSEGLAGVNTGELFF. The CDR3 coding sequence is TGTGCCAGCAGTGAGGGACTAGCGGGAGTTAACACCGGGGAGCTGTTTTTT. The complete variable domain, with remaining parts taken from reference TRBV25-1 and TRBJ2-2, reads EADIYQTPRYLVIGTGKKITLECSQTMGHDKMYWYQQDPGMELHLIHYSYGVNSTEKGDLSSESTVSRIRTEHFPLTLESARPSHTSQYLCASSEGLAGVNTGELFFGEGSRLTVL.

J is TRBJ2-2 and V is TRBV9; D gene ambiguous. The germline gives CDR1 SGDLS, CDR2 YYNGEE. V dropped 2 bases and J dropped 7 bases, with 15 bases sitting between them. This CDR3 is built from 15 residues. The CDR3 sequence is CASSVTSFRGGELFF. Here the CDR3 DNA reads TGTGCCAGCAGCGTGACGAGTTTTCGCGGCGGGGAGCTGTTTTTT.

This clone was seen a handful of times. The genes are TRBV11-3 and TRBJ2-1; D not resolved. The CDR3 has 14 residues. Trimming removed 0 bases at V and 9 bases at J, with 12 bases between. Per the germline V gene, CDR1 is SGHNT and CDR2 is YENEEA. In DNA, the CDR3 is TGTGCCAGCAGCTTAGATACTGAGTATGGTGAGCAGTTCTTC. This sequence encodes CASSLDTEYGEQFF.

This rearrangement joins TRBV28 to TRBJ1-2; D remains unclear. The germline V gene encodes CDR1 MDHEN and CDR2 SYDVKM. The CDR3 is 15 residues long. V dropped 5 bases and J dropped 1 base, with 14 bases sitting between them. CDR3 sequence: CASSDPTRVNYGYTF. CDR3 DNA: TGTGCCAGCAGTGACCCGACAAGAGTTAACTATGGCTACACCTTC.